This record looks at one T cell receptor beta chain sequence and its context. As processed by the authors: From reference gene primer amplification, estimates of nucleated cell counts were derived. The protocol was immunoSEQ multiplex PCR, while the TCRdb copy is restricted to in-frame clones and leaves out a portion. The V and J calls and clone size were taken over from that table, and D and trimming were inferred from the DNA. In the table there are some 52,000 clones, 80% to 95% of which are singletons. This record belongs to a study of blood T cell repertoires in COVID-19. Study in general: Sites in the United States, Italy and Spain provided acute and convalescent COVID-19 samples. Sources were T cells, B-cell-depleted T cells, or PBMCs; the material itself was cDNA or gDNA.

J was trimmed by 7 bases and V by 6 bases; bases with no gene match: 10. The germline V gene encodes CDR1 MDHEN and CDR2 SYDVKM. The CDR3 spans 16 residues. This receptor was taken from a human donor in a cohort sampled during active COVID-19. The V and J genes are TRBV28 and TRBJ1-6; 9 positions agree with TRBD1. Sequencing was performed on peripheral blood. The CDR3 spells CASSHLQGQGNSPLHF. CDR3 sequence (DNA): TGTGCCAGCAGCCATCTCCAAGGACAGGGGAATTCACCCCTCCACTTT.